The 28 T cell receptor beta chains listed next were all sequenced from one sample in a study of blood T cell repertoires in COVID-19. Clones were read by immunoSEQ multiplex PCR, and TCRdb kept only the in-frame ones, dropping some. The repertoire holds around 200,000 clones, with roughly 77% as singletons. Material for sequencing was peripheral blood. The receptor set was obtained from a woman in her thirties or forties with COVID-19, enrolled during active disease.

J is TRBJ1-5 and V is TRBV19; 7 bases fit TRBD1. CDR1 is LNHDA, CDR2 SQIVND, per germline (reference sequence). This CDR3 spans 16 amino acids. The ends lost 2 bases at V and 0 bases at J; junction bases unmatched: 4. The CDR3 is CASSIRQGHSNQPQHF. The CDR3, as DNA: TGTGCCAGTAGTATACGACAGGGACATAGCAATCAGCCCCAGCATTTT.

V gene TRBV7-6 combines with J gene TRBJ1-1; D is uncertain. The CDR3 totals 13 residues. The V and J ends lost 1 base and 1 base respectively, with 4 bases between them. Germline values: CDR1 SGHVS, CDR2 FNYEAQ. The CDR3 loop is CASSLGANTEAFF. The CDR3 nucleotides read TGTGCCAGCAGCTTAGGAGCGAACACTGAAGCTTTCTTT.

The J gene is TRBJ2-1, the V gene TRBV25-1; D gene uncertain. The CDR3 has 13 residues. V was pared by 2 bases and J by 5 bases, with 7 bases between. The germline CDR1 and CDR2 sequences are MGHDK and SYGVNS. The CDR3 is CASSERIDNEQFF. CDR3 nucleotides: TGTGCCAGCAGTGAAAGAATAGACAATGAGCAGTTCTTC.

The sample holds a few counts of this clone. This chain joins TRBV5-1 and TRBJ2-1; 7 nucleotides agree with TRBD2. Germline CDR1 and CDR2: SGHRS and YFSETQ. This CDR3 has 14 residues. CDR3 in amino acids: CASGHFNSYNEQFF. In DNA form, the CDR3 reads TGCGCTAGCGGGCACTTCAACTCCTACAATGAGCAGTTCTTC.

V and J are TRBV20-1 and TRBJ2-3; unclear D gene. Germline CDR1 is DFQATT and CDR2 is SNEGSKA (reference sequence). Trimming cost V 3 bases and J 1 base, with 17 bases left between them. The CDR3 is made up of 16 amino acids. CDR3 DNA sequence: TGCAGTGCTAGTGAGAGGAGATTAGGTCGCACAGATACGCAGTATTTT. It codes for CSASERRLGRTDTQYF.

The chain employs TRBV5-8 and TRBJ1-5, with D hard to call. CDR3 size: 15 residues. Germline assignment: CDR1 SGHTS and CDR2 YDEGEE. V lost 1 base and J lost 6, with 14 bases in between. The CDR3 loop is CASSLSGFLLQPQHF. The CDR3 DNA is TGTGCCAGCAGCTTGTCCGGGTTTCTCCTTCAGCCCCAGCATTTT.

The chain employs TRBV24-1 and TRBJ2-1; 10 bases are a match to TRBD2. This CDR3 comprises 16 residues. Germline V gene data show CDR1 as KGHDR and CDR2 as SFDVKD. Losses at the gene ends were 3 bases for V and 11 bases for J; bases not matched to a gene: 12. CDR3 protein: CATSDTGTSARGQQFF. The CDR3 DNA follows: TGTGCCACCAGTGATACCGGGACTAGCGCCCGAGGACAGCAGTTCTTC.

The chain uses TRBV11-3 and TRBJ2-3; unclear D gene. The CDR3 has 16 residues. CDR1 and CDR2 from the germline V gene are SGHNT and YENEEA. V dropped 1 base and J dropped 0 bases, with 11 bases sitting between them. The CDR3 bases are TGTGCCAGCAGCTTAGGATTGCAGATCAGCACAGATACGCAGTATTTT. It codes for CASSLGLQISTDTQYF.

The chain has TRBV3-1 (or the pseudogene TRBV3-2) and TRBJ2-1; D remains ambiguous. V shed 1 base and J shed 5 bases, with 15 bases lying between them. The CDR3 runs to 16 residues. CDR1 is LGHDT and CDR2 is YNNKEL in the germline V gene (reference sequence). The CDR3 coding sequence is TGTGCCAGCAGCCAAGGGGCTGCGCAGTTTCACAATGAGCAGTTCTTC. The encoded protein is CASSQGAAQFHNEQFF.

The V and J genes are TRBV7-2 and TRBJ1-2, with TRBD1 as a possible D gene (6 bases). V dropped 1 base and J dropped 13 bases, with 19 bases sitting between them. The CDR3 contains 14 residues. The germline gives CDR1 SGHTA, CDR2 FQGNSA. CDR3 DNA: TGTGCCAGCAGCTTAGGTACCTTACAGGGAGAGGGCACCTTC. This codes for CASSLGTLQGEGTF.

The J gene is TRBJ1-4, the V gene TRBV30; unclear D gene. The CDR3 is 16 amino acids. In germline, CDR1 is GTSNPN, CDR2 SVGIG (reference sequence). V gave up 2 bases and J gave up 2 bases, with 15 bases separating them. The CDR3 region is CAWSPGPRRTNEKLFF. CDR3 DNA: TGTGCCTGGAGTCCGGGCCCCAGGAGGACTAATGAAAAACTGTTTTTT.

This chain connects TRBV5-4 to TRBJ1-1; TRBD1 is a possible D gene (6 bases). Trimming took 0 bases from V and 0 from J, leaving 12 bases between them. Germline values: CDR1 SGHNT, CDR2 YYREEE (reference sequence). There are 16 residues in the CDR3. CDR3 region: CASSLATGTMNTEAFF. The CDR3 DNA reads TGTGCCAGCAGCTTGGCTACCGGGACAATGAACACTGAAGCTTTCTTT.

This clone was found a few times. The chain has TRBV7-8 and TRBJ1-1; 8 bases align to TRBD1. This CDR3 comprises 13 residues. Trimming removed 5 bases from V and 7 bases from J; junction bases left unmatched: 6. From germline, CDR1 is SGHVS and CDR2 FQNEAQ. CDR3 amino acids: CASSQDRGGEAFF. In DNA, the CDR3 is TGTGCCAGCAGCCAAGACAGGGGAGGTGAAGCTTTCTTT.

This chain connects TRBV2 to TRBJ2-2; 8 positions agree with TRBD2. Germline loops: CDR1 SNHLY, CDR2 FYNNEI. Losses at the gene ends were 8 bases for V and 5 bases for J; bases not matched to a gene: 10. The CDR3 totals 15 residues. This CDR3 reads CASRGSGGNTGELFF. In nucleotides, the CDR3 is TGTGCCAGCCGAGGGAGCGGGGGTAATACCGGGGAGCTGTTTTTT.

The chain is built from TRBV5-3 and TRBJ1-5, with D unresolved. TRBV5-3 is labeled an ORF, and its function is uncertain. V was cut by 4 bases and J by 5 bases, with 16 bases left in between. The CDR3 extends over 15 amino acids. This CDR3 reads CARSDYQAEDQPQHF. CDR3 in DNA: TGTGCCAGAAGCGACTACCAAGCGGAGGATCAGCCCCAGCATTTT.

CDR3 residues: CAISETGGQQGNQPQHF. The CDR3 DNA reads TGTGCCATCAGTGAGACAGGGGGACAACAAGGAAATCAGCCCCAGCATTTT. This rearrangement joins TRBV10-3 to TRBJ1-5, with TRBD1 identical over 8 bases. Germline-derived CDR1 and CDR2 are ENHRY and SYGVKD. V lost 2 bases and J lost 4; bases outside the gene matches: 10. This CDR3 region has 17 residues.

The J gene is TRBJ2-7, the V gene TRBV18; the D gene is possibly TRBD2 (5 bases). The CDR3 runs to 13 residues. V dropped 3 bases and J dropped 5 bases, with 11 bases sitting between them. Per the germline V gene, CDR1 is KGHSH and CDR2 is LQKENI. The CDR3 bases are TGTGCCAGCTCACCCGGGGATCGCAACGAGCAGTACTTC. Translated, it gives CASSPGDRNEQYF. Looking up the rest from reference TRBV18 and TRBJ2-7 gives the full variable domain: NAGVMQNPRHLVRRRGQEARLRCSPMKGHSHVYWYRQLPEEGLKFMVYLQKENIIDESGMPKERFSAEFPKEGPSILRIQQVVRGDSAAYFCASSPGDRNEQYFGPGTRLTVT.

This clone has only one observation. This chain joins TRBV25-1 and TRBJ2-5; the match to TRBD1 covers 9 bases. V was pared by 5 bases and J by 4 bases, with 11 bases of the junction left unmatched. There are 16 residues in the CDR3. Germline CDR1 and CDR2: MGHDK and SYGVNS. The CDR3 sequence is CASSPLVTGGPETQYF. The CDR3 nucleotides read TGTGCCAGCAGTCCTCTAGTAACAGGGGGCCCAGAGACCCAGTACTTC.

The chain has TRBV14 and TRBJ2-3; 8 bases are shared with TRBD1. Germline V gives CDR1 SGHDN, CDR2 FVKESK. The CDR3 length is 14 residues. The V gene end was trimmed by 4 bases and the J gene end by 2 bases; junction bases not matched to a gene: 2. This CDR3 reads CASSPGGPTDTQYF. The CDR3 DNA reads TGTGCCAGCAGCCCAGGGGGCCCCACAGATACGCAGTATTTT.

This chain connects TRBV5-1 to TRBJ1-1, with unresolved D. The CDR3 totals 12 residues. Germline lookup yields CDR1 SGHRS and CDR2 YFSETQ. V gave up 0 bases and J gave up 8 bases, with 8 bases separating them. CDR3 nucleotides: TGCGCCAGCAGCTTGGGAGTCAGGGAAGCTTTCTTT. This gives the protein CASSLGVREAFF.

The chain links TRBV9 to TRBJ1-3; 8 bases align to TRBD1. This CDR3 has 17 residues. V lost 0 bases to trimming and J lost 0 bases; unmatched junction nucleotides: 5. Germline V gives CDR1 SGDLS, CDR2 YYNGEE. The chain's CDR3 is CASSVGTGLISGNTIYF. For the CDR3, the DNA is TGTGCCAGCAGCGTAGGGACAGGGCTAATCTCTGGAAACACCATATATTTT.

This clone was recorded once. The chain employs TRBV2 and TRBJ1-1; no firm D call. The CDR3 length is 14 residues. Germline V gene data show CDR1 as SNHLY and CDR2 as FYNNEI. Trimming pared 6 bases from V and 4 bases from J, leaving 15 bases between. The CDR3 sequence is CASSQQWMGTEAFF. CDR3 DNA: TGTGCCAGCAGCCAACAGTGGATGGGCACTGAAGCTTTCTTT.

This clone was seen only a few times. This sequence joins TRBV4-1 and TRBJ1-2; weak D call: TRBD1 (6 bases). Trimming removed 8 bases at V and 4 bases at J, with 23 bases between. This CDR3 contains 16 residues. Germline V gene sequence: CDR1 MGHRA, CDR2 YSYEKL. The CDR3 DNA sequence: TGCGCCAGCCGTAGGGGCACCTTACAGGGTGCCTATGGCTACACCTTC. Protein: CASRRGTLQGAYGYTF.

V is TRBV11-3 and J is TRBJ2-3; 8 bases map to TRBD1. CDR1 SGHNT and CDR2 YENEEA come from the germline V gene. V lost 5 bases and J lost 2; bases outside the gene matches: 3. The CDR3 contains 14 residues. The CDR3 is CASSQGANTDTQYF. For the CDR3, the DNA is TGTGCCAGCAGCCAGGGGGCCAACACAGATACGCAGTATTTT.

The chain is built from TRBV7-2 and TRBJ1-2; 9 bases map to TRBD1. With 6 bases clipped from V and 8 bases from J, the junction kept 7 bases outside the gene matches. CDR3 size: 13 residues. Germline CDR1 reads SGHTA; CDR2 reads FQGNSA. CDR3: CASRPGDREGYTF. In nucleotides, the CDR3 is TGTGCCAGCAGACCCGGGGACAGGGAAGGCTACACCTTC.

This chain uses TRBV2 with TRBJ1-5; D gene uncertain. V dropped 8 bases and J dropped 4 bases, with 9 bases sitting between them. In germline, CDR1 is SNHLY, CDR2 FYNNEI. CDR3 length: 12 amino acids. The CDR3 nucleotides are TGTGCCAGCGCTGTCGGGAATCAGCCCCAGCATTTT. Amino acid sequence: CASAVGNQPQHF.

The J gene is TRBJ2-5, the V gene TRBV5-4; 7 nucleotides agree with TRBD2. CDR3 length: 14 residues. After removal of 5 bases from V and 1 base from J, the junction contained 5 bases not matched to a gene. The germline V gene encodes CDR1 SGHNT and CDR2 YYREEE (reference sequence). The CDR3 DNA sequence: TGTGCCAGCAGAGAAGCGGGACTCCAAGAGACCCAGTACTTC. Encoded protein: CASREAGLQETQYF. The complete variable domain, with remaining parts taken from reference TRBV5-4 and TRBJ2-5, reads ETGVTQSPTHLIKTRGQQVTLRCSSQSGHNTVSWYQQALGQGPQFIFQYYREEENGRGNFPPRFSGLQFPNYSSELNVNALELDDSALYLCASREAGLQETQYFGPGTRLLVL.

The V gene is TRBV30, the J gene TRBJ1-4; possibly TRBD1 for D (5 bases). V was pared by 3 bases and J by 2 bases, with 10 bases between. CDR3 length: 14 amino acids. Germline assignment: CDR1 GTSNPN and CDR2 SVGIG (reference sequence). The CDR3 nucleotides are TGTGCCTGGAGCAAGGGGTCCACTAATGAAAAACTGTTTTTT. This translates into CAWSKGSTNEKLFF.